The 10 T cell receptor beta chains below come from one sample, sequenced in a study of blood T cell repertoires in COVID-19. Clones were sequenced by immunoSEQ multiplex PCR, and TCRdb holds only the in-frame ones, with some missing. The sample shows some 150,000 clones, around 90% of them seen only once. The specimen sequenced was peripheral blood. Receptor source: a woman aged 55-69 years with acute or convalescent COVID-19.

The chain is built from TRBV6-5 and TRBJ1-1, with 10 bases aligning to TRBD1. The V gene's germline CDR1 is MNHEY and CDR2 SVGAGI. CDR3 length equals 14 residues. V shed 6 bases and J 1 base; nucleotides not matched to a gene: 2. CDR3 nucleotides: TGTGCCAGCAGCCGGGACAGGGGGAACACTGAAGCTTTCTTT. Protein product: CASSRDRGNTEAFF.

The rearrangement joins TRBV7-2 to TRBJ1-1; 7 nucleotides match TRBD1. The germline V gene has CDR1 SGHTA and CDR2 FQGNSA. This CDR3 comprises 13 residues. The V and J ends lost 4 bases and 7 bases, in that order; junction bases with no gene match: 6. The CDR3 DNA is TGTGCCAGCAGCTACGACAGGGTTAATGAAGCTTTCTTT. Its translation: CASSYDRVNEAFF.

This clone appeared a few times. J is TRBJ1-5 and V is TRBV28; D may be TRBD1 (5 bases). The CDR3 runs to 15 residues. The germline V gene has CDR1 MDHEN and CDR2 SYDVKM. Trimming took 7 bases from V and 0 from J, leaving 13 bases between them. The CDR3 spells CASTGRGVSNQPQHF. The CDR3 DNA reads TGTGCCAGCACCGGACGGGGGGTTAGCAATCAGCCCCAGCATTTT.

DNA of the CDR3: TGTGCCAGCAGCTTAGATTTCCAGGGCTACGAGCAGTACTTC. Translated: CASSLDFQGYEQYF. The V call is TRBV7-2, the J call TRBJ2-7; the D gene is possibly TRBD1 (5 bases). The CDR3 is 14 residues long. V lost 1 base, J lost 3 bases, and 10 bases lay in between. Germline CDR1 is SGHTA and CDR2 is FQGNSA.

The rearrangement uses TRBV6-4 and TRBJ1-6; 9 bases are shared with TRBD1. The trim removed 0 bases at V and 7 bases at J, leaving 1 base unmatched. CDR1 and CDR2 (germline): MRHNA, SNTAGT. There are 15 residues in the CDR3. The CDR3 loop is CASSDSDRGNSPLHF. The CDR3 nucleotides are TGTGCCAGCAGTGACTCGGACAGGGGCAATTCACCCCTCCACTTT.

This clone was counted a single time. The chain is built from TRBV7-2 and TRBJ1-5, with a weak D call TRBD1 (6 bases). Per germline, CDR1 SGHTA and CDR2 FQGNSA. CDR3 length: 16 residues. V was cut by 3 bases and J by 0 bases, with 12 bases left in between. The CDR3 loop reads CASSFSGTNSNQPQHF. CDR3 in DNA: TGTGCCAGCAGCTTCTCCGGGACAAATAGCAATCAGCCCCAGCATTTT. Together with reference TRBV7-2 and TRBJ1-5, the CDR3 gives the full variable domain: GAGVSQSPSNKVTEKGKDVELRCDPISGHTALYWYRQSLGQGLEFLIYFQGNSAPDKSGLPSDRFSAERTGGSVSTLTIQRTQQEDSAVYLCASSFSGTNSNQPQHFGDGTRLSIL.

The chain links TRBV7-2 to TRBJ1-1, with 8 bases that match TRBD1. This CDR3 is 15 amino acids long. The junction had 12 bases not matched to a gene; V was cut back by 0 bases and J by 12 bases. Looked up from germline, CDR1 is SGHTA and CDR2 is FQGNSA. The CDR3 here is CASSLAPGQGVRTFF. The CDR3 nucleotides are TGTGCCAGCAGCTTAGCTCCAGGACAGGGAGTCCGGACTTTCTTT.

The V call is TRBV7-3, the J call TRBJ2-3, with D possibly being TRBD1 (6 bases). The CDR3 totals 13 residues. V lost 3 bases and J lost 6, with 10 bases in between. Germline V gene lookup returns CDR1 SGHTA and CDR2 FQGTGA. The CDR3 loop is CASSLAGVDTQYF. Here the CDR3 DNA reads TGTGCCAGCAGCTTGGCAGGGGTGGATACGCAGTATTTT.

This sequence joins TRBV4-2 and TRBJ1-4, with a possible D match to TRBD1 (5 bases). Trimming cost V 0 bases and J 6 bases, with 8 bases left between them. CDR3 length: 14 amino acids. From germline, CDR1 is LGHNA and CDR2 YNFKEQ. The CDR3 region is CASSQDRVDEKLFF. In DNA, the CDR3 is TGTGCCAGCAGCCAAGACAGGGTTGATGAAAAACTGTTTTTT.

The rearrangement links TRBV2 to TRBJ1-2, with unresolved D. Germline V CDR1 and CDR2: SNHLY, FYNNEI. V lost 2 bases and J 6 bases, leaving 7 bases between the germline ends. The CDR3 is 12 residues long. This CDR3 is CASSERGNGYTF. The CDR3 region has the DNA TGTGCCAGCAGTGAACGAGGGAATGGCTACACCTTC.